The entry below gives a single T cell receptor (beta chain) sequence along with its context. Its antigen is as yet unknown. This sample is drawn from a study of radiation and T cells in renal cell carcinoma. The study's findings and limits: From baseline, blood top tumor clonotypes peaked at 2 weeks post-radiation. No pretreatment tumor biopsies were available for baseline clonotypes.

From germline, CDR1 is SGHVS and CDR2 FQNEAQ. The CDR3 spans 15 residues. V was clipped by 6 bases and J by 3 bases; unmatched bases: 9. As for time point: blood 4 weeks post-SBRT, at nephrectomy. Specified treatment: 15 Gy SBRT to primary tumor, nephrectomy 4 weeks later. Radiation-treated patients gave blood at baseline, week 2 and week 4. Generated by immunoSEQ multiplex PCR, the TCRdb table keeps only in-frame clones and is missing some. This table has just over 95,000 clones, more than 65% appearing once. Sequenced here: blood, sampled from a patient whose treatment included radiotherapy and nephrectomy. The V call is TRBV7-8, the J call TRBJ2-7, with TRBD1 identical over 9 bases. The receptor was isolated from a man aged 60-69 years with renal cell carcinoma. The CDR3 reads CASRGTGNLHYEQYF. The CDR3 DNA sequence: TGTGCCAGCAGGGGGACAGGGAACCTCCACTACGAGCAGTACTTC.